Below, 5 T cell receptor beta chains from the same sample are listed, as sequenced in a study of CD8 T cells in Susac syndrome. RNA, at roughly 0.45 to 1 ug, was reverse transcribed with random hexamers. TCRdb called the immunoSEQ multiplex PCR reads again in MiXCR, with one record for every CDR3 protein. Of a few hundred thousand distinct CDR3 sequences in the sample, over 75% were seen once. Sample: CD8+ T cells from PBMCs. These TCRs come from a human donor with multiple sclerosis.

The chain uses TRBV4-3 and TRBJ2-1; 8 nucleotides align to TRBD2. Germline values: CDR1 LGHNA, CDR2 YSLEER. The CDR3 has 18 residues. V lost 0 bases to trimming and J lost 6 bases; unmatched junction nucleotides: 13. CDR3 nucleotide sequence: TGCGCCAGCAGCCAAGAGGGTTGGACTAGCCAACTCGGCAATGAGCAGTTCTTC. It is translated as CASSQEGWTSQLGNEQFF.

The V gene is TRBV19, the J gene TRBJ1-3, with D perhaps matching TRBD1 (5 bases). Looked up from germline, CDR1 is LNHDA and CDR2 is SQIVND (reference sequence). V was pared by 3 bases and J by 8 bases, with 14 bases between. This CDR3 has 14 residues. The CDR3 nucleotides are TGTGCCAGTAGTATCTGGGACCGCGGAGACACCATATATTTT. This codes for CASSIWDRGDTIYF.

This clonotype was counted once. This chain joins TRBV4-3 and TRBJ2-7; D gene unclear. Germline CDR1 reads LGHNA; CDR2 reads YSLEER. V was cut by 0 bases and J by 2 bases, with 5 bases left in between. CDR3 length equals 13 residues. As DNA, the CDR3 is TGCGCCAGCAGCCAAGATAGTACCTACGAGCAGTACTTC. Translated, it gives CASSQDSTYEQYF.

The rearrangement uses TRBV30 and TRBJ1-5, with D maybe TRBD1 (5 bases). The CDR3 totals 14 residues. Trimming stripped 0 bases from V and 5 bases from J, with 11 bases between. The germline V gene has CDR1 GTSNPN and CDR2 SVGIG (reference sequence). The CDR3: CAWSVHGADQPQHF. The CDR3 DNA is TGTGCCTGGAGTGTACACGGGGCCGATCAGCCCCAGCATTTT.

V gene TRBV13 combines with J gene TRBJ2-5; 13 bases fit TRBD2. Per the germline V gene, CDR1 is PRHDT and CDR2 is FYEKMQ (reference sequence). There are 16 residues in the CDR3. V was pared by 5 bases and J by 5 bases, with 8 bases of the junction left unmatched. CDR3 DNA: TGTGCCAGCAGCCCGCGACTAGCGGGAGGACGGGAGACCCAGTACTTC. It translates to CASSPRLAGGRETQYF.